Listed below are T cell receptor beta chains from one sample, sequenced in a study of control samples from healthy donors and cancer patients. TCRdb's copy holds only in-frame clones and misses some; the assay was immunoSEQ multiplex PCR. The sample holds 120,000 or so clones, approximately 92% seen once. Sequencing used blood. All receptors derive from a man between 18 and 35 years old in good health. The CDR3 runs from the conserved cysteine through the conserved F or W. A D gene is named only where the DNA matches it firmly. Rows give clone size only sometimes, using once, few, many, or a class for an expanded clone.

TRBV4-1	TRBD2	TRBJ2-5	-	TGCGCCAGCAGCCAAGGAGAGGCTAGCGGGGGGGTCGAGACCCAGTACTTC	CASSQGEASGGVETQYF
TRBV7-3	-	TRBJ1-6	-	TGTGCCAGCAGTACCCGGGTAGGGTCCCCAGCATTGGATGTCACCCTCCACTTT	CASSTRVGSPALDVTLHF
TRBV11-3	-	TRBJ2-1	-	TGTGCCAGCAGCTCCGGGCCGGGATCAGACCATGAGCAGTTCTTC	CASSSGPGSDHEQFF
TRBV15	-	TRBJ1-1	-	TGTGCCACCAGCAGAGTAGGGCAGAGGAACACTGAAGCTTTCTTT	CATSRVGQRNTEAFF
TRBV24-1	TRBD2	TRBJ2-3	-	TGTGCCACCAGTGATTTCTTAGCGGGGGGCACAGATACGCAGTATTTT	CATSDFLAGGTDTQYF
TRBV27	TRBD2	TRBJ2-1	few	TGTGCCAGCAGTATGGGACTAGCGGGAGGCGAGCAGTTCTTC	CASSMGLAGGEQFF
TRBV2	-	TRBJ1-1	-	TGTGCCAGCAGTGAAGGGGGAAGAATGACTGAAGCTTTCTTT	CASSEGGRMTEAFF
TRBV5-6	-	TRBJ2-1	once	TGTGCCAGCAGCTTGGAACGGACATACAATGAGCAGTTCTTC	CASSLERTYNEQFF
TRBV11-3	TRBD2	TRBJ2-3	-	TGTGCCAGCAGCCGACTAGCGGGGGAGAGCACAGATACGCAGTATTTT	CASSRLAGESTDTQYF
TRBV5-4	TRBD2	TRBJ2-3	-	TGTGCCAGCAGCTTCAATAGCGGGGGAAGCACAGATACGCAGTATTTT	CASSFNSGGSTDTQYF
TRBV11-2	-	TRBJ1-1	once	TGTGCCAGCAGCGCAAGCAGGGGATGGGTCACTGAAGCTTTCTTT	CASSASRGWVTEAFF
TRBV11-2	-	TRBJ1-4	-	TGTGCCAGCAGCTCCCTGCGGGGGAATGAAAAACTGTTTTTT	CASSSLRGNEKLFF
TRBV25-1	-	TRBJ2-7	-	TGTGCCAGCAGTGAATCAAAAAGGGGACGCGACGAGCAGTACTTC	CASSESKRGRDEQYF
TRBV4-2	TRBD1	TRBJ2-3	-	TGTGCCAGCAGCCACGACCCGGGACAGGGGGCAGATACGCAGTATTTT	CASSHDPGQGADTQYF
TRBV6-4	TRBD1	TRBJ2-2	-	TGTGCCAGCAGTGACACCGGGACAGACACCGGGGAGCTGTTTTTT	CASSDTGTDTGELFF
TRBV5-1	-	TRBJ2-6	-	TGCGCCAGCAGCTCGGACACTGGGGCCAACGTCCTGACTTTC	CASSSDTGANVLTF
TRBV2	TRBD1	TRBJ2-3	-	TGTGCCAGCACGGGACAGGGTTCGGATACGCAGTATTTT	CASTGQGSDTQYF
TRBV24-1	-	TRBJ2-3	-	TGTGCCACCAGTGTTCCGGGGCCAAGCACAGATACGCAGTATTTT	CATSVPGPSTDTQYF
TRBV4-1	-	TRBJ1-6	-	TGCGCCAGCAGTTCTACCGGCCCTCCGAGCTCCTATAATTCACCCCTCCACTTT	CASSSTGPPSSYNSPLHF
TRBV7-6	-	TRBJ2-5	-	TGTGCCAGCAGCAAGAGGGGGTCTGCCGAGACCCAGTACTTC	CASSKRGSAETQYF
TRBV27	-	TRBJ1-2	-	TGTGCCAGCAGTTCCAATGGACAGTTTGGCTACACCTTC	CASSSNGQFGYTF
TRBV7-2	-	TRBJ2-4	-	TGTGCCAGCAGCTCTACAACAGGGGAGGGGGACATTCAGTACTTC	CASSSTTGEGDIQYF
TRBV28	-	TRBJ1-2	-	TGTGCCAGCAGTTTAGGTGGTTCCTATGGCTACACCTTC	CASSLGGSYGYTF
TRBV11-2	-	TRBJ2-1	-	TGTGCCAGCAGCCAAGTCCTGGACGGGGGCTCCTACAATGAGCAGTTCTTC	CASSQVLDGGSYNEQFF
TRBV7-9	-	TRBJ1-2	-	TGTGCCAGCAGCTTATCAGACAAACAGGCGGTCTATGGCTACACCTTC	CASSLSDKQAVYGYTF
TRBV7-2	-	TRBJ2-3	-	TGTGCCAGCAGCCCCCCCGAATGGGGTGGGCGGGTGGGAATCGATACGCAGTATTTT	CASSPPEWGGRVGIDTQYF
TRBV4-1	-	TRBJ1-1	-	TGCGCCAGCAGCCTTCCTCCGACGGGCGAAGCTTTCTTT	CASSLPPTGEAFF
TRBV29-1	-	TRBJ2-1	-	TGCAGCGTTGATACTAGTAGGGCCAATGAGCAGTTCTTC	CSVDTSRANEQFF